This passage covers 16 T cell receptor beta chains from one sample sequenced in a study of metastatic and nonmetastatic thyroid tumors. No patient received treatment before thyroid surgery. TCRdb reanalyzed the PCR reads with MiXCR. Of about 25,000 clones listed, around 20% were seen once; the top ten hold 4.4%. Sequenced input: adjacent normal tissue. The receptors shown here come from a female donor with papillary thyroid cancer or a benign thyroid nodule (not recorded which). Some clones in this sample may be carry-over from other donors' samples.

The DNA of the CDR3 is TGCGCCAGCAGCTTGGTACAAGAGACAAAGTACTTC. As protein: CASSLVQETKYF. This chain uses TRBV5-1 with TRBJ2-5; D call uncertain. This CDR3 contains 12 residues. Germline assignment: CDR1 SGHRS and CDR2 YFSETQ. V was cut by 0 bases and J by 12 bases, with 12 bases left in between.

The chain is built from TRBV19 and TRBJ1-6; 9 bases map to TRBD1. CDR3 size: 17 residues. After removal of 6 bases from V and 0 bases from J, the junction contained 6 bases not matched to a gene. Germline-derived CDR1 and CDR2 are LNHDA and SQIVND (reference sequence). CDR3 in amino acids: CASSPTGGSSYNSPLHF. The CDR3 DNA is TGTGCCAGTAGCCCAACAGGGGGCAGCTCCTATAATTCACCCCTCCACTTT.

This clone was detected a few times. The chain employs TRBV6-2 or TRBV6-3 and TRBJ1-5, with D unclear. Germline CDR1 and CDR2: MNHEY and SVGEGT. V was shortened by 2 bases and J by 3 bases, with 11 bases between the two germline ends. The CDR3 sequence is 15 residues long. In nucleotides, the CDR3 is TGTGCCAGCAGTTACGGTGGTGGATTCAATCAGCCCCAGCATTTT. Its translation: CASSYGGGFNQPQHF.

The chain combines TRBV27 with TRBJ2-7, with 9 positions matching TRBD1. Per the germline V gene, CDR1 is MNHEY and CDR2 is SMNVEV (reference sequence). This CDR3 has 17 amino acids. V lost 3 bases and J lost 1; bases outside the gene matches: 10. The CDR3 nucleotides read TGTGCCAGCAGTTTTTCAGGGACAGGGCAAAATTCCTACGAGCAGTACTTC. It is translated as CASSFSGTGQNSYEQYF.

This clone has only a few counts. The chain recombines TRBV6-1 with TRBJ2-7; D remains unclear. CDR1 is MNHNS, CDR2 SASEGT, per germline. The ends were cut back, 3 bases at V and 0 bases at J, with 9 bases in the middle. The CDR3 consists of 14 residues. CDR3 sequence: CASSERRLSYEQYF. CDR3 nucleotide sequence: TGTGCCAGCAGTGAGAGACGGCTCTCCTACGAGCAGTACTTC.

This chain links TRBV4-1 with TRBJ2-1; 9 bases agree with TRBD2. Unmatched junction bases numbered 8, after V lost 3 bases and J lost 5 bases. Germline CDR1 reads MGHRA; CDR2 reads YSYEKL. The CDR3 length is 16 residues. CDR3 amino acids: CASSQAGAGGHNEQFF. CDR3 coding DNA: TGCGCCAGCAGCCAGGCAGGAGCGGGAGGCCACAATGAGCAGTTCTTC.

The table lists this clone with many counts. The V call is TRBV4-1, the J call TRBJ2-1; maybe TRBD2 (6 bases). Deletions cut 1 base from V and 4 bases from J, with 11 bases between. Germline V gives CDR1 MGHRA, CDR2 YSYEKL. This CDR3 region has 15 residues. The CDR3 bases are TGCGCCAGCAGCCAAGGATGGGGGGAGTACAATGAGCAGTTCTTC. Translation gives CASSQGWGEYNEQFF.

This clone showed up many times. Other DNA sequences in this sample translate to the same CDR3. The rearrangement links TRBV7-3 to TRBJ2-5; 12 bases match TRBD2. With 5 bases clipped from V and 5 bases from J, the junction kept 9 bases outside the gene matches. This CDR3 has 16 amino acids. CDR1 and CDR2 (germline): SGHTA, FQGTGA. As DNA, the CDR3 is TGTGCCAGCAGCCCCAGGGCAACTAGCGGGAGGGAGACCCAGTACTTC. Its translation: CASSPRATSGRETQYF.

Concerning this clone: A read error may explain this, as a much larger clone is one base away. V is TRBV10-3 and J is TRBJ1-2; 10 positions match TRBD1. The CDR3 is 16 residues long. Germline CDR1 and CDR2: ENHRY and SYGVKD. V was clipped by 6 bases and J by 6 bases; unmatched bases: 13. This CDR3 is CAISAGTGVALDGYTF. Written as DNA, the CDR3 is TGTGCCATCAGCGCAGGGACAGGGGTTGCGTTGGATGGCTACACCTTC.

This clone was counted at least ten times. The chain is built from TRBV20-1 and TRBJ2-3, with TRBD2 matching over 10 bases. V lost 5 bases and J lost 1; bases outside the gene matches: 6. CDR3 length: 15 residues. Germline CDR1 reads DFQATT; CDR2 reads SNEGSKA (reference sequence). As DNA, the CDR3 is TGCAGTGCTGACACCGGGACTAGCGGCACAGATACGCAGTATTTT. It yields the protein CSADTGTSGTDTQYF.

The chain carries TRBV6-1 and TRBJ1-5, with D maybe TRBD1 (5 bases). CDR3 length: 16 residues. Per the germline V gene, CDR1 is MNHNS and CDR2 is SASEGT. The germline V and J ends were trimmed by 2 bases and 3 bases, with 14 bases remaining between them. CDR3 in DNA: TGTGCCAGCAGTGAATCGTCGGGGGTAATCAATCAGCCCCAGCATTTT. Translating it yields CASSESSGVINQPQHF.

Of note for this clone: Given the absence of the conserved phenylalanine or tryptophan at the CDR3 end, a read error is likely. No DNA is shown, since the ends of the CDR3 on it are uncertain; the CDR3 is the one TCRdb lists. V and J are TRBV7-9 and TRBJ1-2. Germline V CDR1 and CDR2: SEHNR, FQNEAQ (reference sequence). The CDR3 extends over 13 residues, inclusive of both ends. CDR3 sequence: CASSLRVNYGYNY.

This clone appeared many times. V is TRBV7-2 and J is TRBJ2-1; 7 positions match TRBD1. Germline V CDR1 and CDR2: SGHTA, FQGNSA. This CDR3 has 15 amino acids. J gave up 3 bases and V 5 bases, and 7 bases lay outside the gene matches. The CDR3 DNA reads TGTGCCAGCAGCCCCCGTCGACAGGGCTACAATGAGCAGTTCTTC. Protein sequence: CASSPRRQGYNEQFF.

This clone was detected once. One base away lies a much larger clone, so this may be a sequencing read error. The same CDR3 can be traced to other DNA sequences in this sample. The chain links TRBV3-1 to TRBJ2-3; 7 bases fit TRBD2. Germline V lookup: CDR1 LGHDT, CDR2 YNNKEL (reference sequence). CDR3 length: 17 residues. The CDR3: CASSQDPSGKSTDTQYF. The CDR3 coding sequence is TGTGCCAGCAGCCAAGACCCTAGCGGAAAAAGCACGGATACGCAGTATTTT.

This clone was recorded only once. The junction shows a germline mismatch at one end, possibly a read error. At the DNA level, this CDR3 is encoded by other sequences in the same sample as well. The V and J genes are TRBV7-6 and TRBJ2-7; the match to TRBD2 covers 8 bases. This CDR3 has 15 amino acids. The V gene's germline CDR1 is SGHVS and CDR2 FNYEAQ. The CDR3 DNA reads TGTGCAAGCAGCCCAGACAGCGGGAGCATCTACGAGCAGTACTTC. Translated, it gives CASSPDSGSIYEQYF.

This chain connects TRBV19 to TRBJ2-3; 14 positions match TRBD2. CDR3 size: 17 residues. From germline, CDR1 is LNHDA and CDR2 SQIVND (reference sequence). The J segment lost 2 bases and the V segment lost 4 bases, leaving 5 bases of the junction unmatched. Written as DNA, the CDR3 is TGTGCCAGTAGTAGACGACTAGCGGGGGGGAACACAGATACGCAGTATTTT. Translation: CASSRRLAGGNTDTQYF.